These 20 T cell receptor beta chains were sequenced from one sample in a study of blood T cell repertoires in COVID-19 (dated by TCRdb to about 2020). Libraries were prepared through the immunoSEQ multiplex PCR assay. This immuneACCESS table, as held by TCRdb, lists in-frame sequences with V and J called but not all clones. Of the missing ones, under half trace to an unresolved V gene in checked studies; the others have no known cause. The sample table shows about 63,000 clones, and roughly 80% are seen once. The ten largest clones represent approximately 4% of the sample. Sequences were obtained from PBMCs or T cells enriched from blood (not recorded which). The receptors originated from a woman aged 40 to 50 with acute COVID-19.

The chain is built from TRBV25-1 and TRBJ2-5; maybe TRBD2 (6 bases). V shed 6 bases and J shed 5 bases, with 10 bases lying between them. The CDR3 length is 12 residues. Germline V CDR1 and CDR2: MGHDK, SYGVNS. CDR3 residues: CASSGGWETQYF. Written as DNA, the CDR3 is TGTGCCAGCAGCGGAGGGTGGGAGACCCAGTACTTC. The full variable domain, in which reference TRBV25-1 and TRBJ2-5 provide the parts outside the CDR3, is EADIYQTPRYLVIGTGKKITLECSQTMGHDKMYWYQQDPGMELHLIHYSYGVNSTEKGDLSSESTVSRIRTEHFPLTLESARPSHTSQYLCASSGGWETQYFGPGTRLLVL.

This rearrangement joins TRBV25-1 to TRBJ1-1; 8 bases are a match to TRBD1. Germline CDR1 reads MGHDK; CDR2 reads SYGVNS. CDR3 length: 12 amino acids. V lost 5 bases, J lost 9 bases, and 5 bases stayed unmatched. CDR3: CASSPRTGKAFF. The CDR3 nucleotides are TGTGCCAGCAGTCCCCGGACAGGGAAAGCTTTCTTT.

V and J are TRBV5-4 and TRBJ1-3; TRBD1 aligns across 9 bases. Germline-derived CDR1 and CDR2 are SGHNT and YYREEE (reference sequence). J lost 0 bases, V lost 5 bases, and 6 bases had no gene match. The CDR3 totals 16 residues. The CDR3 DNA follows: TGTGCCAGCAGTAGAGACAGGGGGAACTCTGGAAACACCATATATTTT. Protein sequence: CASSRDRGNSGNTIYF.

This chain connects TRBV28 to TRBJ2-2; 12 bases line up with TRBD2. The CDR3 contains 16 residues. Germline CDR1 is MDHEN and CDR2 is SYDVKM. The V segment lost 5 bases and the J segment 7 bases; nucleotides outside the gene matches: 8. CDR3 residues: CASSPSSGGAGGELFF. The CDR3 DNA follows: TGTGCCAGCAGTCCGTCTAGCGGGGGGGCCGGCGGGGAGCTGTTTTTT.

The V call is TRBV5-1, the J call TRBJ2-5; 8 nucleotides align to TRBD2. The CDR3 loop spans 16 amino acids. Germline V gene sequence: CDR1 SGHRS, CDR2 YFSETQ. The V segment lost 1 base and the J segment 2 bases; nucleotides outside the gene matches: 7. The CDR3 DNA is TGCGCCAGCAGCTTGCACGGCCGGGGGGGGCAAGAGACCCAGTACTTC. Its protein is CASSLHGRGGQETQYF.

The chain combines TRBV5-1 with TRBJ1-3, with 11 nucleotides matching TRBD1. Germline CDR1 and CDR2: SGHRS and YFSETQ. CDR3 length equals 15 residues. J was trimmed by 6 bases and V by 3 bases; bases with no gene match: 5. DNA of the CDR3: TGCGCCAGCAGCTCCGGGACAGGGGGTAAAAACACCATATATTTT. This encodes CASSSGTGGKNTIYF. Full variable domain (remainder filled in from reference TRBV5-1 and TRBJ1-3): KAGVTQTPRYLIKTRGQQVTLSCSPISGHRSVSWYQQTPGQGLQFLFEYFSETQRNKGNFPGRFSGRQFSNSRSEMNVSTLELGDSALYLCASSSGTGGKNTIYFGEGSWLTVV.

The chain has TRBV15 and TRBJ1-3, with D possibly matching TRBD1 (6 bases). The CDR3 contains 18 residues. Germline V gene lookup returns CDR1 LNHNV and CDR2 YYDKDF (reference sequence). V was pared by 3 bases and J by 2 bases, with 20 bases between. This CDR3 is CATSSNRALALAGNTIYF. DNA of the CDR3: TGTGCCACCAGCAGCAACAGGGCCCTCGCCCTAGCTGGAAACACCATATATTTT.

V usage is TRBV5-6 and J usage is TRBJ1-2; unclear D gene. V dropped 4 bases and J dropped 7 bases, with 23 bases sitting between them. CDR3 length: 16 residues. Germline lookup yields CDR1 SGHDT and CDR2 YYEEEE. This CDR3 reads CASSARRRRVSSGYTF. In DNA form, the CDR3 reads TGTGCCAGCAGCGCCCGTCGGAGAAGAGTTTCTAGTGGCTACACCTTC.

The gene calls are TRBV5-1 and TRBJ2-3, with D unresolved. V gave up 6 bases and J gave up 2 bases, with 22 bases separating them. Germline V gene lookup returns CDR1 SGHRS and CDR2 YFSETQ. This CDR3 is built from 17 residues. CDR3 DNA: TGCGCCAGCAAAGGTCTGATAGACTCTTACCTCACAGATACGCAGTATTTT. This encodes CASKGLIDSYLTDTQYF.

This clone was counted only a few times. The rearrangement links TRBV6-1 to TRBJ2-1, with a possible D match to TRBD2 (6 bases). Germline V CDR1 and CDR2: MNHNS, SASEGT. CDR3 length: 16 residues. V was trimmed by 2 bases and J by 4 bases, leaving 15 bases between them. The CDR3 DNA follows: TGTGCCAGCAGTGAATACGGGAGTGGTATGTACAATGAGCAGTTCTTC. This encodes CASSEYGSGMYNEQFF.

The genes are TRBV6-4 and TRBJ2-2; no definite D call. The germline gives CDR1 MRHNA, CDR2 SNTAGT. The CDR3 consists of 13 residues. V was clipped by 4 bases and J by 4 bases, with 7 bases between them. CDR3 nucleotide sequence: TGTGCCAGCAGTGTTTCGGGCACCGGGGAGCTGTTTTTT. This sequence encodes CASSVSGTGELFF.

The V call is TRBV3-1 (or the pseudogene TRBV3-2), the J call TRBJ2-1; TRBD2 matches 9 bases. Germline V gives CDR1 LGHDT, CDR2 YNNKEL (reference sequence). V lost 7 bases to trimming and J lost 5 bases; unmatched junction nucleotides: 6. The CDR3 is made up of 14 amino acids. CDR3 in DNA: TGTGCCAGCAAATTAGCGGGAGCAGACAATGAGCAGTTCTTC. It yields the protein CASKLAGADNEQFF.

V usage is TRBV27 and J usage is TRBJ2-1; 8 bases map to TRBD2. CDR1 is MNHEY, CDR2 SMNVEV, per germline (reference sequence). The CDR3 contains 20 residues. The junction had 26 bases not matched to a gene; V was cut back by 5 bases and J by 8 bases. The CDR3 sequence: CASSPLSGGLRVPLHDEQFF. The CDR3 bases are TGTGCCAGCAGTCCTTTATCGGGGGGGCTACGGGTCCCTTTACACGATGAGCAGTTCTTC.

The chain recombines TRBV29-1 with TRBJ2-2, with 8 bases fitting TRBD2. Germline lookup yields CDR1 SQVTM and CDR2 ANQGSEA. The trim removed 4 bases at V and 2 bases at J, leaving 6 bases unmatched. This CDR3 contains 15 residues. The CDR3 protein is CSVVGLAGNTGELFF. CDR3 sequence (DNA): TGCAGCGTTGTTGGGCTAGCGGGTAACACCGGGGAGCTGTTTTTT.

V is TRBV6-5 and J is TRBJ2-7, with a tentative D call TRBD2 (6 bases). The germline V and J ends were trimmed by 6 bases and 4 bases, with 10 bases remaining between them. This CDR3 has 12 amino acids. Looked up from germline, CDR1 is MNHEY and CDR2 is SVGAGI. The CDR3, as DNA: TGTGCCAGCAGCCCGGAGGGTTACGAGCAGTACTTC. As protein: CASSPEGYEQYF.

The DNA for the CDR3 is TGTGCCAGCAGTCACAGGGGGCTCAATCAGCCCCAGCATTTT. Translated: CASSHRGLNQPQHF. The V call is TRBV27, the J call TRBJ1-5; 9 bases align to TRBD1. The CDR3 extends over 14 amino acids. J lost 3 bases, V lost 5 bases, and 2 bases had no gene match. Germline assignment: CDR1 MNHEY and CDR2 SMNVEV (reference sequence).

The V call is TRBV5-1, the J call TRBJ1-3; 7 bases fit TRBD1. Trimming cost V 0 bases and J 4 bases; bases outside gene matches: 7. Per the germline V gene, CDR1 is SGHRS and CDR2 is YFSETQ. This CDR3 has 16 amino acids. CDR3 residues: CASSLGQGKRGNTIYF. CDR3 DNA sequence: TGCGCCAGCAGCTTGGGACAGGGAAAAAGGGGAAACACCATATATTTT.

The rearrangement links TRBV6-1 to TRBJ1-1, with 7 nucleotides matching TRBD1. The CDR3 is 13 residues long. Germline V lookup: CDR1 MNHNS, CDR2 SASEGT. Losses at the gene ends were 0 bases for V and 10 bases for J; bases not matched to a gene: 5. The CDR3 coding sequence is TGTGCCAGCAGTGAAGCTAGGACAGGAAGAGCTTTCTTT. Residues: CASSEARTGRAFF.

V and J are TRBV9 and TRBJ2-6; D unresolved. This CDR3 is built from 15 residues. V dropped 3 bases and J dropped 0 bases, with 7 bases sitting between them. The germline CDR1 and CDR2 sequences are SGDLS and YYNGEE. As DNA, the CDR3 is TGTGCCAGCAGCGACGCGGACTCTGGGGCCAACGTCCTGACTTTC. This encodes CASSDADSGANVLTF.

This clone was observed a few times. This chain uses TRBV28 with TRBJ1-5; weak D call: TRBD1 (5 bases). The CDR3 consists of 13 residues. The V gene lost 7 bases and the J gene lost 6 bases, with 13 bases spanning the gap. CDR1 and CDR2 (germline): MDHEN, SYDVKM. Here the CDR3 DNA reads TGTGCCAGCAACCCCCTGGGGGGTCAGCCCCAGCATTTT. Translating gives CASNPLGGQPQHF.